Each of the 23 T cell receptor beta chains below was sequenced from the same sample in a study of blood T cell repertoires in COVID-19. Sequencing was performed with immunoSEQ multiplex PCR; in TCRdb, only in-frame clones are kept and a portion is missing. The sample records about 230,000 clones, 80% to 90% being singletons. The specimen was PBMCs or T cells enriched from blood (not recorded which). The source of these receptors is a man younger than 35 who had recovered from COVID-19.

This chain links TRBV27 with TRBJ2-3; weak D call: TRBD2 (5 bases). The V and J ends lost 3 bases and 1 base respectively, with 8 bases between them. Germline CDR1 MNHEY, CDR2 SMNVEV (reference sequence). The CDR3 is 14 residues long. The CDR3 loop reads CASSLEVGTDTQYF. The CDR3 nucleotides read TGTGCCAGCAGTTTGGAGGTGGGCACAGATACGCAGTATTTT.

This sequence joins TRBV5-1 and TRBJ1-3, with D unresolved. V was cut by 4 bases and J by 1 base, with 18 bases left in between. Germline V gene lookup returns CDR1 SGHRS and CDR2 YFSETQ. The CDR3 is made up of 17 amino acids. CDR3 DNA: TGCGCCAGCAGCCCGGCCGTGGGCCTTTCGTCTGGAAACACCATATATTTT. This encodes CASSPAVGLSSGNTIYF.

The chain has TRBV6-5 and TRBJ1-5, with D hard to call. Germline lookup yields CDR1 MNHEY and CDR2 SVGAGI. Trimming pared 2 bases from V and 6 bases from J, leaving 11 bases between. The CDR3 extends over 14 amino acids. CDR3 bases: TGTGCCAGCAGTTACGACCATGCAGGTCAGCCCCAGCATTTT. This gives the protein CASSYDHAGQPQHF.

The rearrangement links TRBV14 to TRBJ2-1; 12 nucleotides agree with TRBD2. Trimming removed 4 bases from V and 1 base from J; junction bases left unmatched: 2. The CDR3 has 16 amino acids. The V gene's germline CDR1 is SGHDN and CDR2 FVKESK. The CDR3: CASSRLAGASYNEQFF. The CDR3 DNA reads as TGTGCCAGCAGCCGACTAGCGGGGGCATCCTACAATGAGCAGTTCTTC.

This chain joins TRBV4-1 and TRBJ2-7; 12 positions match TRBD2. Trimming removed 0 bases from V and 4 bases from J; junction bases left unmatched: 7. CDR3 length equals 17 residues. Germline CDR1 reads MGHRA; CDR2 reads YSYEKL. The DNA for the CDR3 is TGCGCCAGCAGCCAAGATTTGACTAGCGGGAGAGGGTACGAGCAGTACTTC. Amino acids: CASSQDLTSGRGYEQYF.

This sequence joins TRBV10-3 and TRBJ2-7; perhaps TRBD2 as D (5 bases). Germline-derived CDR1 and CDR2 are ENHRY and SYGVKD. This CDR3 has 14 amino acids. V gave up 1 base and J gave up 6 bases, with 13 bases separating them. Here the CDR3 reads CAISELGGGGEQYF. The CDR3 bases are TGTGCCATCAGTGAGTTGGGCGGAGGCGGCGAGCAGTACTTC.

This sequence joins TRBV29-1 and TRBJ1-2; D is ambiguous. Trimming removed 6 bases from V and 0 bases from J, with 20 bases in between. The germline gives CDR1 SQVTM, CDR2 ANQGSEA. The CDR3 has 16 residues. The CDR3 here is CSVPRAERRANYGYTF. The CDR3 DNA reads as TGCAGCGTCCCGAGGGCGGAAAGGCGAGCTAACTATGGCTACACCTTC. The full variable domain, its missing parts supplied by reference TRBV29-1 and TRBJ1-2, is SAVISQKPSRDICQRGTSLTIQCQVDSQVTMMFWYRQQPGQSLTLIATANQGSEATYESGFVIDKFPISRPNLTFSTLTVSNMSPEDSSIYLCSVPRAERRANYGYTFGSGTRLTVV.

The J gene is TRBJ1-2, the V gene TRBV14; D remains unclear. Germline V gene lookup returns CDR1 SGHDN and CDR2 FVKESK. The CDR3 has 13 amino acids. V was clipped by 1 base and J by 8 bases, with 11 bases between them. CDR3 region: CASSQVEGSGYTF. CDR3 coding DNA: TGTGCCAGCAGCCAAGTTGAGGGAAGCGGCTACACCTTC.

The V and J genes are TRBV29-1 and TRBJ1-5; D is unresolved. CDR3 length equals 12 residues. CDR1 is SQVTM, CDR2 ANQGSEA, per germline. V lost 6 bases, J lost 3 bases, and 9 bases lay in between. CDR3 sequence: CSVRENNQPQHF. CDR3 DNA: TGCAGCGTCCGCGAAAACAATCAGCCCCAGCATTTT.

This clone was detected only once. V is TRBV11-2 and J is TRBJ1-1; D perhaps matches TRBD1 (5 bases). The CDR3 contains 15 residues. Germline CDR1 reads SGHAT; CDR2 reads FQNNGV. The V gene lost 3 bases and the J gene lost 4 bases, with 15 bases spanning the gap. The CDR3 bases are TGTGCCAGCAGCTTTTTAACCGGGACTTTCACTGAAGCTTTCTTT. Amino acid sequence: CASSFLTGTFTEAFF.

This clone appeared once. The V and J genes are TRBV7-8 and TRBJ1-2; D unresolved. Looked up from germline, CDR1 is SGHVS and CDR2 is FQNEAQ. V was clipped by 6 bases and J by 2 bases, with 10 bases between them. The CDR3 length is 13 residues. The CDR3 loop is CASSNQENYGYTF. DNA of the CDR3: TGTGCCAGCAGTAATCAGGAAAACTATGGCTACACCTTC.

V is TRBV7-9 and J is TRBJ2-5, with 10 bases fitting TRBD2. The V and J ends lost 0 bases and 6 bases, in that order; junction bases with no gene match: 7. This CDR3 is 16 amino acids long. Germline V gives CDR1 SEHNR, CDR2 FQNEAQ (reference sequence). The chain's CDR3 is CASSLALAGGHQTQYF. The DNA for the CDR3 is TGTGCCAGCAGCTTAGCGTTAGCGGGGGGTCATCAGACCCAGTACTTC.

This sequence joins TRBV19 and TRBJ2-1; 10 nucleotides agree with TRBD1. The V segment lost 3 bases and the J segment 7 bases; nucleotides outside the gene matches: 6. The CDR3 extends over 15 amino acids. The germline gives CDR1 LNHDA, CDR2 SQIVND (reference sequence). The CDR3 region is CASSIGWDRGNEQFF. The CDR3 region has the DNA TGTGCCAGTAGTATTGGGTGGGACAGGGGAAATGAGCAGTTCTTC.

The CDR3, as DNA: TGTGCCATCAGTGTTGGCCAGGGGAGGGACTATGGCTACACCTTC. It translates to CAISVGQGRDYGYTF. V and J are TRBV10-3 and TRBJ1-2; tentatively, D is TRBD1 (6 bases). CDR1 ENHRY and CDR2 SYGVKD come from the germline V gene. The V gene lost 4 bases and the J gene lost 3 bases, with 15 bases spanning the gap. CDR3 size: 15 residues.

The chain carries TRBV11-3 and TRBJ2-1; D is ambiguous. V dropped 1 base and J dropped 0 bases, with 13 bases sitting between them. CDR1 and CDR2 (germline): SGHNT, YENEEA. This CDR3 has 17 amino acids. CDR3 loop: CASSLGFAESSYNEQFF. DNA for the CDR3: TGTGCCAGCAGCTTAGGGTTTGCGGAAAGCTCCTACAATGAGCAGTTCTTC.

This clone occurred a few times. The V gene is TRBV10-3, the J gene TRBJ1-2; 9 positions match TRBD1. Germline V gives CDR1 ENHRY, CDR2 SYGVKD. This CDR3 spans 14 amino acids. V was pared by 6 bases and J by 0 bases, with 2 bases of the junction left unmatched. CDR3 sequence reads: CAISGTGTNYGYTF. For the CDR3, the DNA is TGTGCCATCAGCGGGACAGGGACTAACTATGGCTACACCTTC.

There are a few counts of this clone. V usage is TRBV12-3 or TRBV12-4 and J usage is TRBJ2-7, with 9 bases identical to TRBD1. The CDR3 spans 13 residues. Losses at the gene ends were 2 bases for V and 13 bases for J; bases not matched to a gene: 9. The CDR3, as DNA: TGTGCCAGCAGTTTAAACCCCGGGACAGGGCTATACTTC. As protein: CASSLNPGTGLYF.

The rearrangement joins TRBV3-1 (or the pseudogene TRBV3-2) to TRBJ2-5, with 9 nucleotides matching TRBD1. Trimming cost V 8 bases and J 3 bases; bases outside gene matches: 1. The CDR3 is 12 residues long. Looked up from germline, CDR1 is LGHDT and CDR2 is YNNKEL (reference sequence). In nucleotides, the CDR3 is TGTGCCAGCCGGGACAGGGAAGAGACCCAGTACTTC. This gives the protein CASRDREETQYF.

The chain employs TRBV27 and TRBJ1-2, with 8 bases matching TRBD1. The V gene end was trimmed by 3 bases and the J gene end by 4 bases; junction bases not matched to a gene: 7. The CDR3 spans 15 residues. Germline assignment: CDR1 MNHEY and CDR2 SMNVEV (reference sequence). The CDR3 reads CASSFQGARFYGYTF. The DNA of the CDR3 is TGTGCCAGCAGTTTCCAGGGGGCGAGGTTCTATGGCTACACCTTC.

This chain joins TRBV28 and TRBJ2-5, with 7 bases fitting TRBD2. This CDR3 is 14 amino acids long. Germline loops: CDR1 MDHEN, CDR2 SYDVKM. After removal of 6 bases from V and 4 bases from J, the junction contained 8 bases not matched to a gene. CDR3 in amino acids: CASSPVGGGETQYF. Here the CDR3 DNA reads TGTGCCAGCAGCCCCGTTGGGGGGGGAGAGACCCAGTACTTC.

V is TRBV27 and J is TRBJ2-5; weak D call: TRBD2 (6 bases). The length of the CDR3 is 14 residues. Germline CDR1 is MNHEY and CDR2 is SMNVEV (reference sequence). Trimming cost V 3 bases and J 5 bases, with 13 bases left between them. CDR3 loop: CASSLVGSTETQYF. The CDR3 coding sequence is TGTGCCAGCAGTTTGGTCGGGAGTACGGAGACCCAGTACTTC.

This sequence joins TRBV2 and TRBJ1-2, with D perhaps TRBD1 (6 bases). Germline assignment: CDR1 SNHLY and CDR2 FYNNEI. This CDR3 region has 13 residues. V gave up 2 bases and J gave up 4 bases, with 8 bases separating them. The CDR3, as DNA: TGTGCCAGCAGTGAATTACAGGGCTATGGCTACACCTTC. It is translated as CASSELQGYGYTF.

This chain joins TRBV5-1 and TRBJ1-1, with D tentatively TRBD1 (5 bases). V was trimmed by 4 bases and J by 2 bases, leaving 12 bases between them. Germline V gene sequence: CDR1 SGHRS, CDR2 YFSETQ. The CDR3 consists of 14 residues. The CDR3 reads CASSGVGGNTEAFF. The CDR3 bases are TGCGCCAGCAGCGGGGTGGGGGGTAACACTGAAGCTTTCTTT.